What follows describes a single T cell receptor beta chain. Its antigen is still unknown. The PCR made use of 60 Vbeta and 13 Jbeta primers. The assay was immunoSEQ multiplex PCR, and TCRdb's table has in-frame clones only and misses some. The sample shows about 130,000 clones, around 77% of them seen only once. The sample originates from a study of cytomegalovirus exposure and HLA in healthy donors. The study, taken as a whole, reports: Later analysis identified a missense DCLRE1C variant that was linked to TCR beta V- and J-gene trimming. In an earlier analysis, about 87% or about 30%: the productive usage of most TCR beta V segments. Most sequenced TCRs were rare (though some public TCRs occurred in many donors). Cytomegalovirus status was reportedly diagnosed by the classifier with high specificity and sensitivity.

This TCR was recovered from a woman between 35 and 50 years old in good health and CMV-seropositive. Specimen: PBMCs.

The CDR3 bases are TGTGCCAGCAGCGTCTCCGGGACTCCTGCCGGGGAGCTGTTTTTT. It yields the protein CASSVSGTPAGELFF. This sequence joins TRBV9 and TRBJ2-2, with D maybe TRBD2 (6 bases). Germline assignment: CDR1 SGDLS and CDR2 YYNGEE. With 2 bases removed from V and 6 bases from J, the gap between germline ends came to 14 bases. This CDR3 has 15 residues.